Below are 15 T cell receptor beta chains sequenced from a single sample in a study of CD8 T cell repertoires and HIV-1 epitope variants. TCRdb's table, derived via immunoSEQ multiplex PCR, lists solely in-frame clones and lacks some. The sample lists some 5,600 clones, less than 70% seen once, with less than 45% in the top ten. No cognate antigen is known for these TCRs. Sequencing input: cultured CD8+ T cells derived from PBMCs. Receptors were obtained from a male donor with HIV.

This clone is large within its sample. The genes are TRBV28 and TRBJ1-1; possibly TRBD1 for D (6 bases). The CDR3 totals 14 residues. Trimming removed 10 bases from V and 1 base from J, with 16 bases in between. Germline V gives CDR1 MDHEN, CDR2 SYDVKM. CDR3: CATFPTGSNTEAFF. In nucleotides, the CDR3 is TGTGCCACCTTTCCGACAGGCTCGAACACTGAAGCTTTCTTT.

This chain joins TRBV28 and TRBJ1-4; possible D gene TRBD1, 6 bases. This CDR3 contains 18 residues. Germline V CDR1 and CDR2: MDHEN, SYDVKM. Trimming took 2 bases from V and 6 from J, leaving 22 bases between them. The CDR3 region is CASSLRGHYINSDEKLFF. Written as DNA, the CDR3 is TGTGCCAGCAGTTTAAGGGGACATTACATTAATTCGGATGAAAAACTGTTTTTT.

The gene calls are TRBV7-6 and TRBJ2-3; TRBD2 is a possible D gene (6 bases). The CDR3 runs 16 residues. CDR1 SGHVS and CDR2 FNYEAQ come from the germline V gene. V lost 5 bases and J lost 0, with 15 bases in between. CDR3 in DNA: TGTGCCAGCAGCCCAAAATGGGGGGATAGCACAGATACGCAGTATTTT. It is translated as CASSPKWGDSTDTQYF.

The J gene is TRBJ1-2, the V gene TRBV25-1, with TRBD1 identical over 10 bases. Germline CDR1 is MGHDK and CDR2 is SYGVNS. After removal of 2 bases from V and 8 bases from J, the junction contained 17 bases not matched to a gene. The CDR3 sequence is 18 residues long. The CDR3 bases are TGTGCCAGCAGTGAAAGAAAACCGGGACAGGGGCCTCTAGGCGGCTACACCTTC. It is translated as CASSERKPGQGPLGGYTF.

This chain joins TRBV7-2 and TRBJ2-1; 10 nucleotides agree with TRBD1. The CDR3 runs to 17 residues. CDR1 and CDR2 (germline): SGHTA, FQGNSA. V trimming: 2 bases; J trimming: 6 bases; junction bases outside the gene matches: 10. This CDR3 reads CASSLILRQGALNEQFF. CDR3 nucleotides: TGTGCCAGCAGCTTAATCCTCAGACAGGGGGCGCTCAATGAGCAGTTCTTC. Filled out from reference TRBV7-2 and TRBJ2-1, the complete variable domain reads GAGVSQSPSNKVTEKGKDVELRCDPISGHTALYWYRQSLGQGLEFLIYFQGNSAPDKSGLPSDRFSAERTGGSVSTLTIQRTQQEDSAVYLCASSLILRQGALNEQFFGPGTRLTVL.

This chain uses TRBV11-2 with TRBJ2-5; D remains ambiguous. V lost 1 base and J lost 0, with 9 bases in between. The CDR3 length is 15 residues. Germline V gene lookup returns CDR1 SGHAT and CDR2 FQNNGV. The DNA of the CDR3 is TGTGCCAGCAGCTTAGCGGGCCAGTACCAAGAGACCCAGTACTTC. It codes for CASSLAGQYQETQYF.

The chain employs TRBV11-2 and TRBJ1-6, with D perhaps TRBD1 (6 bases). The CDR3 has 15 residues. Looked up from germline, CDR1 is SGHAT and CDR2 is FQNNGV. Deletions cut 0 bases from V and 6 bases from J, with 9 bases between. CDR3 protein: CASSLDRGTNSPLHF. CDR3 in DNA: TGTGCCAGCAGCTTAGATAGGGGGACTAATTCACCCCTCCACTTT. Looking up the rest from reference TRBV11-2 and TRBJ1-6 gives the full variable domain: EAGVAQSPRYKIIEKRQSVAFWCNPISGHATLYWYQQILGQGPKLLIQFQNNGVVDDSQLPKDRFSAERLKGVDSTLKIQPAKLEDSAVYLCASSLDRGTNSPLHFGNGTRLTVT.

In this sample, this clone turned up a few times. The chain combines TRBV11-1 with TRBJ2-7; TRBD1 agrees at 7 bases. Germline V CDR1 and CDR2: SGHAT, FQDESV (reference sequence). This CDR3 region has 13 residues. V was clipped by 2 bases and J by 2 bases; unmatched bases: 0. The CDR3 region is CASSLQGAYEQYF. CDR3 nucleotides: TGTGCCAGCAGCTTACAGGGGGCCTACGAGCAGTACTTC. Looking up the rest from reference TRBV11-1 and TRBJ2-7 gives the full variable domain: EAEVAQSPRYKITEKSQAVAFWCDPISGHATLYWYRQILGQGPELLVQFQDESVVDDSQLPKDRFSAERLKGVDSTLKIQPAELGDSAMYLCASSLQGAYEQYFGPGTRLTVT.

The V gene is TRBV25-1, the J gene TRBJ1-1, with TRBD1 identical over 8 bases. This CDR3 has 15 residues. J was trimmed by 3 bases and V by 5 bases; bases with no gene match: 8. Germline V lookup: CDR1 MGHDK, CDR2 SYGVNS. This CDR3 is CASSPYRGNDTEAFF. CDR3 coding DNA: TGTGCCAGCAGTCCCTACAGGGGGAATGACACTGAAGCTTTCTTT.

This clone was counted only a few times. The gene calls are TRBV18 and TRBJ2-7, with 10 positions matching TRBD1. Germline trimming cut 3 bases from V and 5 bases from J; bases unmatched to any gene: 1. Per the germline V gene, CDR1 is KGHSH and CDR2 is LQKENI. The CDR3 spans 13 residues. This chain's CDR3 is CASSPGQGNEQYF. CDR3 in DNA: TGTGCCAGCTCACCGGGACAGGGGAACGAGCAGTACTTC.

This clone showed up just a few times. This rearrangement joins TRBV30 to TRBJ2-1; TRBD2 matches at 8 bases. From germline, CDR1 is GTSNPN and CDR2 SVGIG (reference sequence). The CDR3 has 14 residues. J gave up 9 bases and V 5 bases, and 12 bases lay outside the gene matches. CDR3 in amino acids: CAWEHPGGPGEQFF. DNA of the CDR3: TGTGCCTGGGAGCACCCGGGGGGGCCGGGTGAGCAGTTCTTC.

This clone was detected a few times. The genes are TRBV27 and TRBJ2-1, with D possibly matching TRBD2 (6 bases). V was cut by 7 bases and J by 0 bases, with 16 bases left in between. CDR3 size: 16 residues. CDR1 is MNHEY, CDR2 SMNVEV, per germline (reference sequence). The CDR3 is CASMGGSWSSYNEQFF. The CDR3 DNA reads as TGTGCCAGCATGGGAGGTAGCTGGAGCTCCTACAATGAGCAGTTCTTC.

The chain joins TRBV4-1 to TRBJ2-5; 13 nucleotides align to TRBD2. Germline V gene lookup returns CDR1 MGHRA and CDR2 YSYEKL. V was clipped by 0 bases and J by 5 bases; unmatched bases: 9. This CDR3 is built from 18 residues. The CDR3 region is CASSQERRLAGGGETQYF. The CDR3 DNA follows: TGCGCCAGCAGCCAAGAGAGGAGACTAGCGGGGGGCGGGGAGACCCAGTACTTC.

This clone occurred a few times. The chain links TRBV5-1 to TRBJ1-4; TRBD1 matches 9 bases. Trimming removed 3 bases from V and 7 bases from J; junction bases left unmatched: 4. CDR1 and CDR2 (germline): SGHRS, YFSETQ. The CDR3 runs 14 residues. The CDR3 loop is CASSSGTGPEKLFF. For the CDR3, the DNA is TGCGCCAGCAGCTCCGGGACAGGGCCTGAAAAACTGTTTTTT.

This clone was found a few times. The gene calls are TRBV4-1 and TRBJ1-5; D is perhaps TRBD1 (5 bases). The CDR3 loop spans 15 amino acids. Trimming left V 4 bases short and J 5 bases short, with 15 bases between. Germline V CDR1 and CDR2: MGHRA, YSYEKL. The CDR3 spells CASSPYTTVDQPQHF. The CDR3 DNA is TGCGCCAGCAGCCCCTATACGACAGTAGATCAGCCCCAGCATTTT.